The T cell receptor beta chain described here comes from a study of long-term antiretroviral therapy in people with HIV. The germline V and J ends were trimmed by 7 bases and 11 bases, with 17 bases remaining between them. The germline gives CDR1 MNHEY, CDR2 SVGAGI. The CDR3 has 12 amino acids. They ran version v3.0 of the immunoSEQ assay at survey level. TCRdb's table, derived via immunoSEQ multiplex PCR, lists solely in-frame clones and lacks some. Among approximately 29,000 clones listed, over 75% were seen once. J is TRBJ1-1 and V is TRBV6-5; a weak D match, TRBD1 (5 bases). Sequencing used unsorted PBMCs, obtained just over 5 years after starting antiretroviral therapy. The receptor comes from a woman aged 40 to 50 with HIV. The DNA for the CDR3 is TGTGCCAGCAAATTGGCGCCAGGGCGCGCTTTCTTT. Protein product: CASKLAPGRAFF.